These 19 T cell receptor beta chains share one sample of origin, sequenced in a study of blood T cell repertoires in COVID-19. TCRdb keeps only in-frame clones here, not all; method: immunoSEQ multiplex PCR. The sample holds roughly 250,000 clones, around nine tenths seen once. The sample consisted of PBMCs or T cells enriched from blood (not recorded which). These receptors were taken from a woman aged 45 to 65 who had recovered from COVID-19.

The chain uses TRBV18 and TRBJ1-1; the match to TRBD1 covers 9 bases. Trimming cost V 8 bases and J 4 bases; bases outside gene matches: 8. Looked up from germline, CDR1 is KGHSH and CDR2 is LQKENI. The CDR3 is made up of 14 amino acids. The DNA of the CDR3 is TGTGCCAGCACGAGGGACAGGGCGGGCACTGAAGCTTTCTTT. It codes for CASTRDRAGTEAFF.

The V call is TRBV7-2, the J call TRBJ2-1; tentatively, D is TRBD2 (5 bases). The CDR3 length is 17 residues. V was trimmed by 5 bases and J by 4 bases, leaving 21 bases between them. Germline V gives CDR1 SGHTA, CDR2 FQGNSA. The CDR3 region is CASSALWGDVSYNEQFF. As DNA, the CDR3 is TGTGCCAGCAGCGCATTGTGGGGAGATGTTTCTTACAATGAGCAGTTCTTC.

The rearrangement uses TRBV5-1 and TRBJ2-2, with TRBD2 matching 9 bases. Trimming cost V 4 bases and J 0 bases; bases outside gene matches: 4. Germline loops: CDR1 SGHRS, CDR2 YFSETQ. This CDR3 has 16 amino acids. The CDR3 sequence: CASSPASGTNTGELFF. The DNA of the CDR3 is TGCGCCAGCAGCCCCGCTAGCGGGACGAACACCGGGGAGCTGTTTTTT.

The rearrangement links TRBV12-1 to TRBJ1-3; the DNA was not compared with TRBD1, the D call given in the table. TRBV12-1 is deemed a pseudogene. This CDR3 is 15 amino acids long. Here the CDR3 DNA reads TGTGCCAGCAGCTGCAGGGCATCCTCTGGAAACACCATATATTTT. It yields the protein CASSCRASSGNTIYF.

The J gene is TRBJ1-1, the V gene TRBV12-3 or TRBV12-4, with a weak D call TRBD1 (5 bases). This CDR3 comprises 13 residues. V was trimmed by 8 bases and J by 0 bases, leaving 10 bases between them. In DNA form, the CDR3 reads TGTGCCAGCCGAAAGGGGTTGAACACTGAAGCTTTCTTT. This translates into CASRKGLNTEAFF.

This CDR3 is CASSFTTSGRSSYEQYF. CDR3 sequence (DNA): TGCGCCAGCAGCTTTACGACTAGCGGGAGGTCGAGCTACGAGCAGTACTTC. V usage is TRBV5-1 and J usage is TRBJ2-7; 13 bases are shared with TRBD2. V lost 2 bases, J lost 3 bases, and 8 bases stayed unmatched. This CDR3 is 17 amino acids long. Per the germline V gene, CDR1 is SGHRS and CDR2 is YFSETQ.

The V gene is TRBV30, the J gene TRBJ2-1; 7 nucleotides line up with TRBD2. V trimming: 4 bases; J trimming: 7 bases; junction bases outside the gene matches: 4. Per the germline V gene, CDR1 is GTSNPN and CDR2 is SVGIG (reference sequence). The CDR3 is 12 amino acids. CDR3 DNA: TGTGCCTGGACTAGCGGACGGAATGAGCAGTTCTTC. Translation: CAWTSGRNEQFF. The entire variable domain, with the rest obtained from reference TRBV30 and TRBJ2-1, is as follows: SQTIHQWPATLVQPVGSPLSLECTVEGTSNPNLYWYRQAAGRGLQLLFYSVGIGQISSEVPQNLSASRPQDRQFILSSKKLLLSDSGFYLCAWTSGRNEQFFGPGTRLTVL.

The rearrangement links TRBV2 to TRBJ1-1; 7 bases line up with TRBD1. Germline CDR1 SNHLY, CDR2 FYNNEI. The ends lost 6 bases at V and 3 bases at J; junction bases unmatched: 13. This CDR3 contains 16 residues. Here the CDR3 reads CASRKATGAKDTEAFF. CDR3 bases: TGTGCCAGCAGAAAAGCAACAGGGGCGAAGGACACTGAAGCTTTCTTT.

The V and J genes are TRBV3-1 (or the pseudogene TRBV3-2) and TRBJ1-4; 9 nucleotides match TRBD1. J was trimmed by 0 bases and V by 2 bases; bases with no gene match: 1. Per the germline V gene, CDR1 is LGHDT and CDR2 is YNNKEL (reference sequence). The CDR3 totals 16 residues. The DNA of the CDR3 is TGTGCCAGCAGCCAAAGGGACAGGGCAACTAATGAAAAACTGTTTTTT. The encoded protein is CASSQRDRATNEKLFF.

The rearrangement links TRBV3-1 (or the pseudogene TRBV3-2) to TRBJ2-3; TRBD2 matches 8 bases. Germline V gene lookup returns CDR1 LGHDT and CDR2 YNNKEL (reference sequence). After removal of 11 bases from V and 3 bases from J, the junction contained 10 bases not matched to a gene. This CDR3 comprises 14 residues. The CDR3 bases are TGTGCCTGCGGGGGGACCGGGGGGACAGATACGCAGTATTTT. Translating gives CACGGTGGTDTQYF.

This clone appeared a single time. The chain combines TRBV11-2 with TRBJ1-2, with 8 bases identical to TRBD1. V trimming: 1 base; J trimming: 7 bases; junction bases outside the gene matches: 11. This CDR3 comprises 16 residues. Per the germline V gene, CDR1 is SGHAT and CDR2 is FQNNGV. The CDR3 is CASSLVSSAGGSGYTF. In DNA, the CDR3 is TGTGCCAGCAGCTTAGTCAGTTCGGCAGGGGGCTCTGGCTACACCTTC.

The chain uses TRBV6-5 and TRBJ2-2, with TRBD2 matching over 11 bases. With V trimmed by 4 bases and J by 7 bases, 8 bases remained unmatched. This CDR3 contains 16 residues. Germline CDR1 is MNHEY and CDR2 is SVGAGI. The CDR3 protein is CASSFVLAGDFGELFF. The CDR3 DNA sequence: TGTGCCAGCAGTTTCGTACTAGCGGGAGACTTCGGGGAGCTGTTTTTT.

The rearrangement joins TRBV19 to TRBJ2-5; D is possibly TRBD1 (6 bases). Germline V gives CDR1 LNHDA, CDR2 SQIVND (reference sequence). CDR3 size: 15 residues. Trimming took 3 bases from V and 5 from J, leaving 16 bases between them. The CDR3 loop is CASSMGPGVEETQYF. CDR3 in DNA: TGTGCCAGTAGTATGGGGCCAGGGGTGGAGGAGACCCAGTACTTC.

This clone occurred a few times. The chain is built from TRBV2 and TRBJ1-1; D gene ambiguous. The CDR3 consists of 15 residues. The germline V gene has CDR1 SNHLY and CDR2 FYNNEI. Trimming removed 6 bases from V and 1 base from J, with 15 bases in between. CDR3 DNA sequence: TGTGCCAGCAGGCCCCGGGAGGGCCCGAACACTGAAGCTTTCTTT. This encodes CASRPREGPNTEAFF.

The chain links TRBV27 to TRBJ2-7; 8 nucleotides match TRBD2. The CDR3 runs 15 residues. The V gene end was trimmed by 2 bases and the J gene end by 4 bases; junction bases not matched to a gene: 7. The germline V gene encodes CDR1 MNHEY and CDR2 SMNVEV (reference sequence). CDR3 loop: CASSLAGTRNYEQYF. CDR3 DNA sequence: TGTGCCAGCAGTTTAGCCGGGACTAGAAATTACGAGCAGTACTTC.

The gene calls are TRBV6-1 and TRBJ2-1; TRBD2 matches at 11 bases. The germline V gene has CDR1 MNHNS and CDR2 SASEGT. The CDR3 is 18 residues long. Unmatched junction bases numbered 4, after V lost 0 bases and J lost 0 bases. The CDR3 DNA reads as TGTGCCAGCAGTGAAGCCCGACTAGCGGGGCTCTCCTACAATGAGCAGTTCTTC. Translated: CASSEARLAGLSYNEQFF.

The V gene is TRBV4-2, the J gene TRBJ2-7; 8 bases are a match to TRBD1. Looked up from germline, CDR1 is LGHNA and CDR2 is YNFKEQ. V shed 3 bases, J shed 4 bases, and the junction held 5 bases outside the gene matches. This CDR3 spans 14 amino acids. CDR3 DNA: TGTGCCAGCAGCCAGCCCGGGACAGGTTACGAGCAGTACTTC. Residues: CASSQPGTGYEQYF.

This clone was counted between two and nine times. V gene TRBV6-6 combines with J gene TRBJ2-7; no firm D call. Trimming shortened V by 5 bases and J by 0 bases, and 11 bases separated the two germline ends. This CDR3 spans 14 amino acids. From germline, CDR1 is MNHNY and CDR2 SVGAGI (reference sequence). The CDR3 here is CASSRVESSYEQYF. The CDR3 bases are TGTGCCAGCAGTCGAGTAGAGAGCTCCTACGAGCAGTACTTC.

This chain connects TRBV5-1 to TRBJ2-6; TRBD1 agrees at 7 bases. Germline V gene data show CDR1 as SGHRS and CDR2 as YFSETQ. Germline trimming cut 2 bases from V and 2 bases from J; bases unmatched to any gene: 4. The CDR3 covers 16 residues. The CDR3 DNA is TGCGCCAGCAGCTTTACGACAGGGACTGGGGCCAACGTCCTGACTTTC. It specifies CASSFTTGTGANVLTF.